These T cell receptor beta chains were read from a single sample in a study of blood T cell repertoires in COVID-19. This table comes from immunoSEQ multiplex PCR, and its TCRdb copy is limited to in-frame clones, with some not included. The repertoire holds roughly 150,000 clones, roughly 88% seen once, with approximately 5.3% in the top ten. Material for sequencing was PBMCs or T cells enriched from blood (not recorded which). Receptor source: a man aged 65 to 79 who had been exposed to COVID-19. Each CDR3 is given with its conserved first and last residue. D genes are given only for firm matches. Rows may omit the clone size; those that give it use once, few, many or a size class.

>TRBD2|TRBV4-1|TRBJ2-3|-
TGCGCCAGCAGCCAAGATCAGGCTAGCGGGGGCGATACGCAGTATTTT
CASSQDQASGGDTQYF
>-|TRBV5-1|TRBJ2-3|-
TGCGCCAGCAGCTTCCAGGGTGGGGTCACAGATACGCAGTATTTT
CASSFQGGVTDTQYF
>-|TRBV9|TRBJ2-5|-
TGTGCCAGCAGCTCTAGGAGGGAGGAGACCCAGTACTTC
CASSSRREETQYF
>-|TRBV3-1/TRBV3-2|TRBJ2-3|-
TGTGCCAGCAGCCTCGCAGATACGCAGTATTTT
CASSLADTQYF
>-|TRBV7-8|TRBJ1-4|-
TGTGCCAGCAGCTTTGCGGGTCTGGCTAATGAAAAACTGTTTTTT
CASSFAGLANEKLFF
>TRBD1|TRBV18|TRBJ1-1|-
TGTGCCAGCTCACCACAAAGGACAGGGGAGACTGAAGCTTTCTTT
CASSPQRTGETEAFF
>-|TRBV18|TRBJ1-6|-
TGTGCCAGCTCACCCCAGGGTGATTCACCCCTCCACTTT
CASSPQGDSPLHF
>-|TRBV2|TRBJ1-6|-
TGTGCCAGCAGTGACGGGAGGCAGGGGAGCTCACCCCTCCACTTT
CASSDGRQGSSPLHF
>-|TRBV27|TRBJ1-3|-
TGTGCCAGCAGTCGGACACCCGGACCTGGAAACACCATATATTTT
CASSRTPGPGNTIYF
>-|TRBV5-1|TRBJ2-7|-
TGCGCCAGCAAGAGGGAAGGGTCGATGACCTACGAGCAGTACTTC
CASKREGSMTYEQYF
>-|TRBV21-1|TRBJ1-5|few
TGTGCCAGCAGCCCTCCCCCGGACAGGGGCCATCAGCCCCAGCATTTT
CASSPPPDRGHQPQHF
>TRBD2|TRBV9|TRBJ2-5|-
TGTGCCAGCAGCGCCCCTCAGCGGGGGGTCGAGACCCAGTACTTC
CASSAPQRGVETQYF
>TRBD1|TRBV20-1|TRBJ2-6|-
TGCAGTGCTAGTCAGGGACAGGTAGTTTCTGGGGCCAACGTCCTGACTTTC
CSASQGQVVSGANVLTF
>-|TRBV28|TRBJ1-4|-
TGTGCCAGCAGTTTCCGGCAGGGTCGCGAAAAACTGTTTTTT
CASSFRQGREKLFF
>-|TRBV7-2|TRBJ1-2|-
TGTGCCAGCAGCCCCCCGAGGTCAGGGAATGGCTACACCTTC
CASSPPRSGNGYTF
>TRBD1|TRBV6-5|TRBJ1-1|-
TGTGCCAGCAGTTACACGGGACAGGGGGCCACTGAAGCTTTCTTT
CASSYTGQGATEAFF
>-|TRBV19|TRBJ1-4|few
TGTGCCAGTACCATGGGGGGAAATAATGAAAAACTGTTTTTT
CASTMGGNNEKLFF
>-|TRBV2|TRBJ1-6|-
TGTGCCAGCAGCGGAGACAGTTCCAATTCACCCCTCCACTTT
CASSGDSSNSPLHF
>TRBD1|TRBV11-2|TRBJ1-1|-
TGTGCCAGCAGCCTCTCGACAGGGGGCACTGAAGCTTTCTTT
CASSLSTGGTEAFF
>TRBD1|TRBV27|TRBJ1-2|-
TGTGCCAGCAGCGGACAGGGGGCCCACTATGGCTACACCTTC
CASSGQGAHYGYTF
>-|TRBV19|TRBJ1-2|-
TGTGCCAGTAGTCCCCGGACAGCAACATATGGAGGTGGCTACACCTTC
CASSPRTATYGGGYTF
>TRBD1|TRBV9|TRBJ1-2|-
TGTGCCAGCAGCGTAGAGGGACAGGGAACGAGAGGCTACACCTTC
CASSVEGQGTRGYTF
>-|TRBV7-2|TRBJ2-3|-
TGTGCCAGCAGCTTAGACAGGGGCACAGATACGCAGTATTTT
CASSLDRGTDTQYF
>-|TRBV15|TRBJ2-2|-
TGTGCCACCACCGGTAGAGTCTACACCGGGGAGCTGTTTTTT
CATTGRVYTGELFF
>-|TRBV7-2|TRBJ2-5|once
TGTGCCAGCAGCTTAGACAGGGTGAAAGAGACCCAGTACTTC
CASSLDRVKETQYF
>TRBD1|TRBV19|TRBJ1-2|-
TGTGCCAGTCGGGATTCGACAGGGGCCTATGGCTACACCTTC
CASRDSTGAYGYTF
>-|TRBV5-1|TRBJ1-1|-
TGCGCCAGCAGCTTTAGGGGAAGCGACACTGAAGCTTTCTTT
CASSFRGSDTEAFF
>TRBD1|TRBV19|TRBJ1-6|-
TGTGCCAGTAGTCCCCGGGAGGGGGCTTCACCCCTCCACTTT
CASSPREGASPLHF
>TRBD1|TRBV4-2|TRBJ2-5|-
TGTGCCAGCAGCCGAGCGGGACAGGGAAACCAAGAGACCCAGTACTTC
CASSRAGQGNQETQYF
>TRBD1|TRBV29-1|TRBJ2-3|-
TGCAGCGTTGAAACAGGGGCTGGTAGCACAGATACGCAGTATTTT
CSVETGAGSTDTQYF
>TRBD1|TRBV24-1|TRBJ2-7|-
TGTGCCACCAGTGATCCCGCCAGGACAGGGGTGGTCGAGCAGTACTTC
CATSDPARTGVVEQYF